This T cell receptor (beta chain) originates from a study of cytomegalovirus exposure and HLA in healthy donors. It was with 60 Vbeta and 13 Jbeta primers that the PCR ran. The method was immunoSEQ multiplex PCR; TCRdb's version includes in-frame clones alone and lacks a portion of them. This table lists approximately 110,000 clones. Findings and caveats of the study: Most TCR sequences showed up rarely, but some public TCRs showed up in many donors. TCR beta chain V- and J-gene trimming was linked, in a later analysis, to a missense variant in DCLRE1C. Clonal expansion, a later analysis showed, was greater in HLA-associated TCR beta chains than in equally common others.

The CDR3 length is 15 residues. V was clipped by 4 bases and J by 4 bases; unmatched bases: 8. CDR1 and CDR2 from the germline V gene are SGHTA and FQGTGA. Comment on this clone: Its antigen is undetermined.

The chain employs TRBV7-3 and TRBJ1-1; 8 bases align to TRBD1. The clonotype originates from a man aged 18 to 30 in good health and CMV-seronegative. The sample taken for sequencing was PBMCs. CDR3 protein: CASSSRQGLGTEAFF. The DNA of the CDR3 is TGTGCCAGCAGCTCCAGACAGGGGTTGGGCACTGAAGCTTTCTTT.